The T cell receptor beta chain under discussion was sequenced for a study of T cell repertoires in cytomegalovirus infection. Overall study: HLA-B-restricted CMV epitopes that are well studied were used alongside recently identified HLA-C-restricted ones. TCR beta signatures that were public indicated CMV infection and matching HLA type.

Germline CDR1 reads SEHNR; CDR2 reads FQNEAQ (reference sequence). V was clipped by 3 bases and J by 0 bases, with 6 bases between them. The CDR3 length is 13 residues. Notes on the study in general: HLA-C-restricted TCR beta clonotypes specific for CMV led the ex vivo response.

In regard to this clonotype: Its antigen is not identified.

Using its own MiXCR run on the reads, TCRdb lists one record per CDR3 protein. The table shows some 800,000 distinct CDR3 sequences, with about 33% occurring only once. The source of this sequence is a human donor in good health (CMV status not recorded). Some clones in this sample may be carry-over from other donors' samples. The rearrangement joins TRBV7-9 to TRBJ2-7; D remains ambiguous. The sequenced sample was cultured CD8+ T cells from PBMCs, obtained from culture after CMV antigen stimulation. The CDR3 coding sequence is TGTGCCAGCAGCTTCGACTTCTCCTACGAGCAGTACGTC. Amino acid sequence: CASSFDFSYEQYV.